The 3 T cell receptor beta chains below were found in one sample sequenced in a study of T cell responses to AZD1222 COVID-19 vaccine (dated by TCRdb to about 2021). Libraries were constructed by the immunoSEQ multiplex PCR assay. TCRdb carries this immuneACCESS record with in-frame sequences only. Its versions omit some clonotypes, under half of them owing to an unresolved V gene in the studies checked, with the rest unexplained. The sample includes about 120,000 clones, with around 90% observed a single time. The ten largest clones capture approximately 9.6% of the sample. The time point label here, explained by the study, means: baseline before first vaccination. This material consisted of peripheral blood, taken on day 0 of AZD1222 vaccination. The receptors were sampled from an adult in good health.

CDR3 loop: CASSKRLAGGETQYF. The DNA of the CDR3 is TGTGCCAGCAGCAAACGACTAGCGGGAGGAGAGACCCAGTACTTC. The rearrangement joins TRBV21-1 to TRBJ2-5; the table's D call, TRBD2, was not checked against the DNA. TRBV21-1 is flagged as a pseudogene. This CDR3 spans 15 amino acids.

This clone was detected once. The chain links TRBV6-5 to TRBJ1-5; D remains unclear. The CDR3 totals 14 residues. Germline-derived CDR1 and CDR2 are MNHEY and SVGAGI. The ends were cut back, 6 bases at V and 0 bases at J, with 9 bases in the middle. The CDR3 region is CASRRDGSNQPQHF. The CDR3, as DNA: TGTGCCAGCAGGCGTGACGGTAGCAATCAGCCCCAGCATTTT.

The CDR3 DNA is TGTGCCAGCAGCCTCGGGACAGGGTTATTTGGCTACACCTTC. This sequence encodes CASSLGTGLFGYTF. This chain links TRBV5-4 with TRBJ1-2; 9 bases map to TRBD1. The V gene's germline CDR1 is SGHNT and CDR2 YYREEE (reference sequence). V was pared by 4 bases and J by 7 bases, with 8 bases of the junction left unmatched. The CDR3 covers 14 residues.